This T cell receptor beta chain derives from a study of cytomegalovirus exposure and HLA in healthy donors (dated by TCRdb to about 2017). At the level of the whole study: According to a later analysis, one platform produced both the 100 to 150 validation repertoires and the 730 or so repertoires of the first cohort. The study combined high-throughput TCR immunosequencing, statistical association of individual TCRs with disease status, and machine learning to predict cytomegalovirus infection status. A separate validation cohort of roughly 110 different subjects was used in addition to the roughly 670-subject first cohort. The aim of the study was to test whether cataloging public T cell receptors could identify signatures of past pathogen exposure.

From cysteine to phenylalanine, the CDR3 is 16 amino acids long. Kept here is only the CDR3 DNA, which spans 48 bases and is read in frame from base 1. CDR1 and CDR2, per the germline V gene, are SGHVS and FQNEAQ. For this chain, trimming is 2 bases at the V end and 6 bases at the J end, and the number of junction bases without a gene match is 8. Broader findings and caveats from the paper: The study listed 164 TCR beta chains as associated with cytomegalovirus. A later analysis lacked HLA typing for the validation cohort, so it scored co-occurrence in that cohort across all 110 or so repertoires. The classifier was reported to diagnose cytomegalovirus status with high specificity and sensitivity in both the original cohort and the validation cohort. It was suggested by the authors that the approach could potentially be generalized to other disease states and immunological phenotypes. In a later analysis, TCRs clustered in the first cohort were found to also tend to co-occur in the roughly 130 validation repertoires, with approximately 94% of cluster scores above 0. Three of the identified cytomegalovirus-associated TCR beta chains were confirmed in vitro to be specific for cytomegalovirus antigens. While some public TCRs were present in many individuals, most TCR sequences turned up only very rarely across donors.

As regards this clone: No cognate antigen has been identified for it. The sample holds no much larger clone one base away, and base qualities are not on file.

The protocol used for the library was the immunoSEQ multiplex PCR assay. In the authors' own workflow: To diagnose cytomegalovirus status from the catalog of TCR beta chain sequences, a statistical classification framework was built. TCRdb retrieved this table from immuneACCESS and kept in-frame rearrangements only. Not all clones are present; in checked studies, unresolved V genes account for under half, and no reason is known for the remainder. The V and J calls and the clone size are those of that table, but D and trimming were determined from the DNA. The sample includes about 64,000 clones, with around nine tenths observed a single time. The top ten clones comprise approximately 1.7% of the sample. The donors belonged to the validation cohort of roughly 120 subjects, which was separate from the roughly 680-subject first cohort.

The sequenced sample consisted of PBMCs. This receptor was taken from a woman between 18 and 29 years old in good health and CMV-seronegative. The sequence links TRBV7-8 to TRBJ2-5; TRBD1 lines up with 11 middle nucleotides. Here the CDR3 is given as CASSLNSGQGVQTQYF. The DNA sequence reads TGTGCCAGCAGCTTAAACTCGGGACAGGGGGTTCAGACCCAGTACTTC.